The rows below give T cell receptor beta chains drawn from one sample of a study of T cell repertoires in cytomegalovirus infection. TCRdb analysed the reads with MiXCR anew, one entry per CDR3 protein. Here the sample spans around 100,000 distinct CDR3 sequences, 20% to 25% being singletons. The sequenced sample consisted of CD8+ T cells from PBMCs. These receptors were collected from a human donor in good health (CMV status not recorded). Some clones in this sample may be carry-over from other donors' samples. Each CDR3 is given with its conserved first and last residue. D genes are given only for firm matches. Rows may omit the clone size; those that give it use once, few, many or a size class.

.	.	TRBV7-8	TRBJ2-5	CASSLRGGGEETQYF	TGTGCCAGCAGCTTAAGGGGGGGAGGGGAGGAGACCCAGTACTTC
.	TRBD1	TRBV11-2	TRBJ1-1	CASSLWDRGVNTEAFF	TGTGCCAGCAGCCTCTGGGACAGGGGGGTGAACACTGAAGCTTTCTTT
.	.	TRBV20-1	TRBJ2-3	CSARDWGRLTDTQYF	TGCAGTGCTAGAGATTGGGGACGGCTCACAGATACGCAGTATTTT
.	.	TRBV4-1	TRBJ2-1	CASSGGRVSYNEQFF	TGCGCCAGCAGTGGGGGAAGGGTCTCCTACAATGAGCAGTTCTTC
.	.	TRBV6-5	TRBJ1-6	CASSYRGVGSPLHF	TGTGCCAGCAGTTATAGGGGGGTTGGCTCACCCCTCCACTTT
many	TRBD2	TRBV7-2	TRBJ2-1	CASSWTSGYNEQFF	TGTGCCAGCAGCTGGACTAGCGGGTACAATGAGCAGTTCTTC
once	TRBD2	TRBV6-5	TRBJ2-5	CASRTSGLWYF	TGTGCCAGCCGAACTAGCGGGCTTTGGTACTTC
.	TRBD1	TRBV6-2/TRBV6-3	TRBJ1-2	CASTFAERTGHYGYTF	TGTGCCAGCACCTTCGCAGAGAGGACAGGACACTATGGCTACACCTTC
many	.	TRBV7-2	TRBJ2-7	CASSFFRQGAYEQYF	TGTGCCAGCAGCTTCTTTCGGCAGGGCGCCTACGAGCAGTACTTC
.	TRBD2	TRBV19	TRBJ2-7	CASSTSGGYEQYF	TGTGCCAGCAGCACGTCGGGGGGCTACGAGCAGTACTTC
few	TRBD1	TRBV28	TRBJ2-5	CASSLLTGSGETQYF	TGTGCCAGCAGTTTATTGACAGGGTCGGGTGAGACCCAGTACTTC
.	TRBD2	TRBV7-9	TRBJ2-1	CASSSIGTSNNEQFF	TGTGCCAGCAGCTCGATTGGGACTAGCAACAATGAGCAGTTCTTC
.	TRBD1	TRBV20-1	TRBJ2-5	CSARFKGGDRRTQYF	TGCAGTGCTAGATTTAAGGGTGGGGACAGGAGGACCCAGTACTTC
few	.	TRBV29-1	TRBJ1-1	CTAVQNTEAFF	TGCACCGCGGTGCAGAACACTGAAGCTTTCTTT
.	.	TRBV4-3	TRBJ2-7	CASSQDETGSYEQYF	TGCGCCAGCAGCCAAGATGAGACAGGCTCCTACGAGCAGTACTTC
few	TRBD2	TRBV20-1	TRBJ2-3	CSALSSGGGDRTDTQYF	TGCAGTGCCCTATCTAGCGGGGGGGGGGACCGCACAGATACGCAGTATTTT
.	.	TRBV11-3	TRBJ1-6	CASSYGRGGLNSPLHF	TGTGCCAGCAGCTACGGCCGCGGCGGCCTTAATTCACCCCTCCACTTT
.	.	TRBV7-9	TRBJ1-2	CASSLRKSANYGYTF	TGTGCCAGCAGCCTACGAAAATCGGCTAACTATGGCTACACCTTC
few	.	TRBV20-1	TRBJ1-5	CSARATPGPAKLGGNQPQHF	TGCAGTGCTAGAGCTACGCCGGGACCCGCAAAGCTCGGGGGCAATCAGCCCCAGCATTTT
few	.	TRBV4-3	TRBJ2-7	CASSQDTSDIYEQYF	TGCGCCAGCAGCCAAGATACGAGTGATATCTACGAGCAGTACTTC
few	.	TRBV20-1	TRBJ2-7	CSARDGRQNSYEQYF	TGCAGTGCTAGAGACGGCAGACAAAACTCCTACGAGCAGTACTTC
few	.	TRBV28	TRBJ2-2	CASSFVPGGELFF	TGTGCCAGCAGTTTCGTTCCGGGCGGGGAGCTGTTTTTT
few	TRBD1	TRBV4-3	TRBJ2-7	CASSQDGGQGTSYEQYF	TGCGCCAGCAGCCAAGATGGGGGACAGGGAACCTCCTACGAGCAGTACTTC
many	.	TRBV27	TRBJ2-7	CASSLRGTASSYEQYF	TGTGCCAGCAGTTTGAGGGGGACCGCCAGCTCCTACGAGCAGTACTTC
many	TRBD1	TRBV12-3/TRBV12-4	TRBJ1-1	CASSFDRVEAFF	TGTGCCAGCAGTTTCGACAGGGTGGAAGCTTTCTTT
few	TRBD2	TRBV7-3	TRBJ2-3	CASSLSPSGVDTQYF	TGTGCCAGCAGCTTATCGCCCAGCGGGGTAGATACGCAGTATTTT
.	.	TRBV30	TRBJ2-1	CAWSESSYNEQFF	TGTGCCTGGAGTGAGAGCTCCTACAATGAGCAGTTCTTC
many	TRBD2	TRBV7-8	TRBJ2-7	CASSLSGLAGAYEQYF	TGTGCCAGCAGCTTATCCGGACTAGCGGGGGCCTACGAGCAGTACTTC
many	.	TRBV7-6	TRBJ2-1	CASSLSAGPSSYNEQFF	TGTGCCAGCAGCTTGAGTGCGGGACCATCCTCCTACAATGAGCAGTTCTTC
few	.	TRBV6-1	TRBJ2-2	CASTKRGQNTGELFF	TGTGCCAGCACCAAAAGGGGTCAGAACACCGGGGAGCTGTTTTTT
.	TRBD1	TRBV11-2	TRBJ2-2	CASSDQGAVWTGELFF	TGTGCCAGCAGTGACCAGGGGGCTGTATGGACCGGGGAGCTGTTTTTT
.	TRBD2	TRBV5-4	TRBJ2-5	CASSLHQGLGSQETQYF	TGTGCCAGCAGCTTGCACCAAGGACTAGGATCGCAAGAGACCCAGTACTTC
.	TRBD1	TRBV7-9	TRBJ2-7	CASNGQGGVEQYF	TGTGCCAGCAACGGACAGGGCGGGGTGGAGCAGTACTTC
.	TRBD1	TRBV10-3	TRBJ2-7	CAITPGTGPNEQYF	TGTGCCATCACCCCCGGGACAGGGCCGAACGAGCAGTACTTC
few	.	TRBV7-6	TRBJ2-5	CASSLPSLETQYF	TGTGCCAGCAGCTTACCGAGTCTAGAGACCCAGTACTTC
few	TRBD1	TRBV28	TRBJ1-4	CASSLRTGTGLDEKLFF	TGTGCCAGCAGTTTACGCACCGGGACAGGGCTGGATGAAAAACTGTTTTTT
.	TRBD2	TRBV11-2	TRBJ2-7	CASTLGPSGTYEQYF	TGTGCCAGCACTCTAGGGCCTAGCGGTACCTACGAGCAGTACTTC
few	.	TRBV4-3	TRBJ2-3	CASSQSHWGTSTDTQYF	TGCGCCAGCAGCCAGAGCCACTGGGGAACTAGCACAGATACGCAGTATTTT
few	.	TRBV9	TRBJ2-1	CASSERGSWDEQFF	TGTGCCAGCAGCGAGAGGGGCTCCTGGGATGAGCAGTTCTTC
.	TRBD1	TRBV6-2/TRBV6-3	TRBJ1-5	CASSPDGQGSKPQHF	TGTGCCAGCAGTCCAGACGGACAGGGTTCAAAGCCCCAGCATTTT
many	.	TRBV4-1	TRBJ2-1	CASSQGAGTLEQFF	TGCGCCAGCAGCCAAGGAGCCGGGACACTTGAGCAGTTCTTC
.	TRBD2	TRBV2	TRBJ2-7	CASLRRSPGVLAGSTYEQYF	TGTGCCAGCCTTAGGCGGTCGCCGGGCGTACTAGCGGGTTCGACCTACGAGCAGTACTTC
few	.	TRBV20-1	TRBJ2-7	CSARDLQGITYEQYF	TGCAGTGCTAGAGATCTACAGGGAATTACCTACGAGCAGTACTTC
.	.	TRBV7-3	TRBJ1-1	CASMAGRLATEAFF	TGTGCCAGCATGGCGGGGAGGTTAGCGACTGAAGCTTTCTTT
few	.	TRBV7-9	TRBJ2-1	CASSLSEVGREQFF	TGTGCCAGCAGCTTATCCGAGGTGGGGCGCGAGCAGTTCTTC
few	TRBD2	TRBV28	TRBJ2-5	CASSYWRGGGETQYF	TGTGCCAGCAGCTATTGGCGGGGGGGCGGGGAGACCCAGTACTTC
many	TRBD1	TRBV6-1	TRBJ2-7	CAAGQGSNEQYF	TGTGCCGCGGGACAGGGTTCCAACGAGCAGTACTTC